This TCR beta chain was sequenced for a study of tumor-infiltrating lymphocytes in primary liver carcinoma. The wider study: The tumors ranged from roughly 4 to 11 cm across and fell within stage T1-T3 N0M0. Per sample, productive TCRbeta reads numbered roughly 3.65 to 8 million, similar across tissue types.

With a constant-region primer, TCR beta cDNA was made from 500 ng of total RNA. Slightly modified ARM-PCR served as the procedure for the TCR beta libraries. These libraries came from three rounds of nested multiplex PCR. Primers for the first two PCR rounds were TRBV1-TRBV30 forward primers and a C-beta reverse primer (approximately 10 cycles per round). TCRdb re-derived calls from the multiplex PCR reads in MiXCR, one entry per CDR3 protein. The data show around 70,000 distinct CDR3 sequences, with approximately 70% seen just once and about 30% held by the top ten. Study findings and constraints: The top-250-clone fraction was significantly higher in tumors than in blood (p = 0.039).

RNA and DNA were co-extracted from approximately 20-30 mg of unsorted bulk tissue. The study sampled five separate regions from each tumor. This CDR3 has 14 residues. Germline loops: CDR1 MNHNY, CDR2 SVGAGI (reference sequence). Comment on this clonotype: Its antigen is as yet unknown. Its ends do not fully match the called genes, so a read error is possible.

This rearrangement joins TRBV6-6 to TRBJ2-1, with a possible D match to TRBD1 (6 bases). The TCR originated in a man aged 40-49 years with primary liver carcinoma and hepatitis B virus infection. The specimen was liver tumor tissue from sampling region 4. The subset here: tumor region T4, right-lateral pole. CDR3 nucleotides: TGTGTCAGCAGGGTACAGGGAAGTAAGGATGAGCAGTTCTTC. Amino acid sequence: CVSRVQGSKDEQFF.